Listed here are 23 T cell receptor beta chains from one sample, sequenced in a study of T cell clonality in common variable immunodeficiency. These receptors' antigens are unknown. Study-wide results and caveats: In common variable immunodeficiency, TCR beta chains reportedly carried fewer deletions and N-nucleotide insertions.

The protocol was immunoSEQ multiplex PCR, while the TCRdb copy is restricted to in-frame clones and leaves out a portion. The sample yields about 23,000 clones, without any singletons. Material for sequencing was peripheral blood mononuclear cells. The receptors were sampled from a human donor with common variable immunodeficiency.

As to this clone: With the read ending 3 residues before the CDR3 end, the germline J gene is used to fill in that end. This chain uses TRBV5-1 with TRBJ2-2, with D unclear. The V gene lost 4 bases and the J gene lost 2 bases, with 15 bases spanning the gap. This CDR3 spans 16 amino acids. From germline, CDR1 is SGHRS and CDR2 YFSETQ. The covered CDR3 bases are TGCGCCAGCAGCACCCTTTGGAGCGACAACACCGGGGAG. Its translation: CASSTLWSDNTGE. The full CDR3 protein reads CASSTLWSDNTGELFF.

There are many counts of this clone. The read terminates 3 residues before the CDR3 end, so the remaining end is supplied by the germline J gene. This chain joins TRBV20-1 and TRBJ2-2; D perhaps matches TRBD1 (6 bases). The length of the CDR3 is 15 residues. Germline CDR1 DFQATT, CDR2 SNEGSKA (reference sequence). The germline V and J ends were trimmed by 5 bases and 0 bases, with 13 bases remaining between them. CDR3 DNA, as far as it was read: TGCAGTGCTCCTCAGGGGCCCGCGAACACCGGGGAG. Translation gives CSAPQGPANTGE. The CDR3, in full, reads CSAPQGPANTGELFF.

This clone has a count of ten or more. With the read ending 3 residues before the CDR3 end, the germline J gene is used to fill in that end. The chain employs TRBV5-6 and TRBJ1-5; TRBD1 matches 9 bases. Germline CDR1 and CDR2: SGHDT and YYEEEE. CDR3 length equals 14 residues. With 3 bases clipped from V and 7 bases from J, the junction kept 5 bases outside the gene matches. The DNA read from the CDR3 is TGTGCCAGCAGCTCGGGACAGGGTCTACAGCCC. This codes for CASSSGQGLQP. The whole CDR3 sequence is CASSSGQGLQPQHF. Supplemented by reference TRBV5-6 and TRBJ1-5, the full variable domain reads DAGVTQSPTHLIKTRGQQVTLRCSPKSGHDTVSWYQQALGQGPQFIFQYYEEEERQRGNFPDRFSGHQFPNYSSELNVNALLLGDSALYLCASSSGQGLQPQHFGDGTRLSIL.

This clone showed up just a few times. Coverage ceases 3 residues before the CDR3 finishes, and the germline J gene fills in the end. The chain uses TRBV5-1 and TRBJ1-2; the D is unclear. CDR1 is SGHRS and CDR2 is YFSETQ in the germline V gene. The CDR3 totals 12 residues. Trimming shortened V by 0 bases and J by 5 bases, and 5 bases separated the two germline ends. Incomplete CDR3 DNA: TGCGCCAGCAGCTTGGGTACTTATGGC. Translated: CASSLGTYG. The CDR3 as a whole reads CASSLGTYGYTF.

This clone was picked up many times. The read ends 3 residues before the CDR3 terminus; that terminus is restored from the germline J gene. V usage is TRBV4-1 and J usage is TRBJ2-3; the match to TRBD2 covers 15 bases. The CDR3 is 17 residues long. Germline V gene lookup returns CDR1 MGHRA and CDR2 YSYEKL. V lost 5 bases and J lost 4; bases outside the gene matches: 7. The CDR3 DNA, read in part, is TGCGCCAGCAGCGATGGACTAGCGGGAGGGGTCGCAGATACG. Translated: CASSDGLAGGVADT. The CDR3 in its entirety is CASSDGLAGGVADTQYF.

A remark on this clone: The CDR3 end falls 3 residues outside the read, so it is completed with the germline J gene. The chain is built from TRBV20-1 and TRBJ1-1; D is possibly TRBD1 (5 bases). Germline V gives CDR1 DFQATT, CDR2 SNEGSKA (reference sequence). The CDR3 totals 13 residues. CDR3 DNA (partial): TGCAGTGCTAGAGACGGTGTGGAGGGGCAA. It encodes CSARDGVEGQ. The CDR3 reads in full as CSARDGVEGQAFF.

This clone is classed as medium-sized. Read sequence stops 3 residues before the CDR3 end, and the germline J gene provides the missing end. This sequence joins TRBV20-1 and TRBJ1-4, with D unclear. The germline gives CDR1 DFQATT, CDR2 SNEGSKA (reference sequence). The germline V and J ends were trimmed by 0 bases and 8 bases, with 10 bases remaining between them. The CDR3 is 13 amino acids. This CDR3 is CSARDRRMEKLFF. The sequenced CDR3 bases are TGCAGTGCTAGAGACAGGAGGATGGAAAAA.

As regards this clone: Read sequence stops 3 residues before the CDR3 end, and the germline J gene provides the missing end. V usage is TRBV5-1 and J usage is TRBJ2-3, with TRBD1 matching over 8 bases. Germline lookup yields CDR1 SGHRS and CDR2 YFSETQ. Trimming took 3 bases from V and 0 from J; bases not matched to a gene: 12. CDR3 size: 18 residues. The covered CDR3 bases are TGCGCCAGCAGCTCGCAAGTACAGGGGGTCTTTAGCACAGATACG. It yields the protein CASSSQVQGVFSTDT. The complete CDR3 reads CASSSQVQGVFSTDTQYF.

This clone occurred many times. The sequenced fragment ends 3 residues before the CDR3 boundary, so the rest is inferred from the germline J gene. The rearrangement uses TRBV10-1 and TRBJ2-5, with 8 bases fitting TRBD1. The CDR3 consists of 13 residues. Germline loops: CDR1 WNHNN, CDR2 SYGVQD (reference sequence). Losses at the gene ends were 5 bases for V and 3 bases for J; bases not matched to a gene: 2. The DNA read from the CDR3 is TGCGCCAGCAGTAAGGACAGGGAAGAGACC. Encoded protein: CASSKDREET. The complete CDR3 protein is CASSKDREETQYF.

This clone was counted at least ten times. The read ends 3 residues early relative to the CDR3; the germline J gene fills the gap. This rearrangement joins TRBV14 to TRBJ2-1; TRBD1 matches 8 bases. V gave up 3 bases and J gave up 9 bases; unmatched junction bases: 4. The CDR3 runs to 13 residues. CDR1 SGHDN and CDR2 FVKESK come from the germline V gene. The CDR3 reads CASSQDRESEQFF. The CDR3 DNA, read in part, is TGTGCCAGCAGCCAGGACAGGGAAAGTGAG. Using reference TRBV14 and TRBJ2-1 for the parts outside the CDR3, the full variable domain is EAGVTQFPSHSVIEKGQTVTLRCDPISGHDNLYWYRRVMGKEIKFLLHFVKESKQDESGMPNNRFLAERTGGTYSTLKVQPAELEDSGVYFCASSQDRESEQFFGPGTRLTVL.

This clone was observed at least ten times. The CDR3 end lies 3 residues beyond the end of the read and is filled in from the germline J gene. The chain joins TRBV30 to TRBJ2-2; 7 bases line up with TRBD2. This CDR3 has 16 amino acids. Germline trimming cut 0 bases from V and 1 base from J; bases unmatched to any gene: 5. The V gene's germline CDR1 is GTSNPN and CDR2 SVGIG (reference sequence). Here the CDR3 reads CAWSVRRGWNTGELFF. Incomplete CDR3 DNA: TGTGCCTGGAGTGTAAGGCGGGGGTGGAACACCGGGGAG.

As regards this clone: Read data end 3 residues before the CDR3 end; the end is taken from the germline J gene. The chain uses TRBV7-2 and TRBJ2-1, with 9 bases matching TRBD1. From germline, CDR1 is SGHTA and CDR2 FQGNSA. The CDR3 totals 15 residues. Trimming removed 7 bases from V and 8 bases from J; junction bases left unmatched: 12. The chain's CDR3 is CASTRRDREVYEQFF. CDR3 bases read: TGTGCCAGCACCAGGAGGGACAGGGAAGTCTATGAG.

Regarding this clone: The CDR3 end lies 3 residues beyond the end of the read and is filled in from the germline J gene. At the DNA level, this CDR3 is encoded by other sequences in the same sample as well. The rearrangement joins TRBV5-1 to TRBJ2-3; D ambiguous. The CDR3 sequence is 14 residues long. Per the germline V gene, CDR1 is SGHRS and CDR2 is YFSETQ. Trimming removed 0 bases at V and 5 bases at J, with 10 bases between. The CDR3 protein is CASSLEADGDTQYF. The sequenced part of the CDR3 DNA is TGCGCCAGCAGCTTGGAGGCGGATGGAGATACG.

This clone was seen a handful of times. CDR3 DNA (partial): TGTGCCCAGATGGCACTAGCGGGGGGAAGATTCCGAACCGGGGAG. It is translated as CAQMALAGGRFRTGE. The entire CDR3 protein is CAQMALAGGRFRTGELFF. The chain is built from TRBV30 and TRBJ2-2; 12 nucleotides line up with TRBD2. The read terminates 3 residues before the CDR3 end, so the remaining end is supplied by the germline J gene. The ends lost 8 bases at V and 5 bases at J; junction bases unmatched: 18. Germline V gene lookup returns CDR1 GTSNPN and CDR2 SVGIG (reference sequence). The CDR3 has 18 residues. The full variable domain, with the rest looked up from reference TRBV30 and TRBJ2-2, is SQTIHQWPATLVQPVGSPLSLECTVEGTSNPNLYWYRQAAGRGLQLLFYSVGIGQISSEVPQNLSASRPQDRQFILSSKKLLLSDSGFYLCAQMALAGGRFRTGELFFGEGSRLTVL.

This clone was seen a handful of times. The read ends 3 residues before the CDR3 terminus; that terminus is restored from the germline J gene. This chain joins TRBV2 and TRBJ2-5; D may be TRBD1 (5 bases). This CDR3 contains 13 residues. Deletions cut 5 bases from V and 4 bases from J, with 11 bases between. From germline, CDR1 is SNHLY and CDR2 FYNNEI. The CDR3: CASSLDMRETQYF. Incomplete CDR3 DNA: TGTGCCAGCAGTCTGGACATGCGAGAGACC. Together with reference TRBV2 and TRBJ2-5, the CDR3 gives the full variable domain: EPEVTQTPSHQVTQMGQEVILRCVPISNHLYFYWYRQILGQKVEFLVSFYNNEISEKSEIFDDQFSVERPDGSNFTLKIRSTKLEDSAMYFCASSLDMRETQYFGPGTRLLVL.

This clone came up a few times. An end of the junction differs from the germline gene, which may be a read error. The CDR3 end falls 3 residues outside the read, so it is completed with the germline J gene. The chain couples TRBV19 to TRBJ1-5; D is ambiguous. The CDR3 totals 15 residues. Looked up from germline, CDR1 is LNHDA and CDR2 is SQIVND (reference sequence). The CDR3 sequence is CASSRTRNSKQPQHF. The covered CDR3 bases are TGTGCCAGTAGCCGGACTAGAAATAGCAAGCAGCCC.

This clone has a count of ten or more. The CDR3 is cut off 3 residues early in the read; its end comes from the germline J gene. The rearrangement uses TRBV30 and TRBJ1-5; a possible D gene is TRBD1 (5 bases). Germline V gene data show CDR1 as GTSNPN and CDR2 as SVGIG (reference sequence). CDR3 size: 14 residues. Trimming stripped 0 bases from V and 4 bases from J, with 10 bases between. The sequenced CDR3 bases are TGTGCCTGGAGTGTACGGGCAGGGAATCAGCCC. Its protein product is CAWSVRAGNQP. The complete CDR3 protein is CAWSVRAGNQPQHF.

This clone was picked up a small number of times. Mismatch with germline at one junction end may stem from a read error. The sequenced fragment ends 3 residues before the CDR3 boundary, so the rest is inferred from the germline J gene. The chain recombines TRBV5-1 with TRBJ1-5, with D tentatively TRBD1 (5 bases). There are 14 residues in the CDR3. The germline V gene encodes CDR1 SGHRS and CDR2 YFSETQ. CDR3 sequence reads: CASSLRQGKQPQHF. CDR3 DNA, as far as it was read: TGCGCCAGCAGCTTGAGGCAGGGCAAGCAGCCC.

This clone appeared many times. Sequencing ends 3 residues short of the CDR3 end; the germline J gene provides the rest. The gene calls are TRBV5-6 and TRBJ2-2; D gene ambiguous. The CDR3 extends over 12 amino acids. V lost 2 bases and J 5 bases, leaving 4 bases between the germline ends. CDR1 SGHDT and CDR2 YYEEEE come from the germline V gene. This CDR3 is CASSFLTGELFF. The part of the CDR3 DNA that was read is TGTGCCAGCAGCTTTTTAACCGGGGAG.

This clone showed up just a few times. The DNA read from the CDR3 is TGTGCCAGCAGCCCAAGCGGTGGTGAG. It is translated as CASSPSGGE. The full CDR3 reads CASSPSGGEQFF. This chain links TRBV5-6 with TRBJ2-1; D is perhaps TRBD2 (5 bases). The CDR3 end is not reached by the read, which stops 3 residues before it; the germline J gene fills it in. The V and J ends lost 4 bases and 9 bases respectively, with 11 bases between them. The germline gives CDR1 SGHDT, CDR2 YYEEEE. There are 12 residues in the CDR3.

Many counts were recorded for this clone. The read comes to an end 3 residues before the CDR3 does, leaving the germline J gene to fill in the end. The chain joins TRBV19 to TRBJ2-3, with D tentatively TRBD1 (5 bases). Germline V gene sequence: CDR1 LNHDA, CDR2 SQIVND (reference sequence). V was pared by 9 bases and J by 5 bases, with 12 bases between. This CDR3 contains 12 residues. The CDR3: CASQGDGDTQYF. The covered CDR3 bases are TGTGCCAGCCAGGGTGATGGAGATACG.

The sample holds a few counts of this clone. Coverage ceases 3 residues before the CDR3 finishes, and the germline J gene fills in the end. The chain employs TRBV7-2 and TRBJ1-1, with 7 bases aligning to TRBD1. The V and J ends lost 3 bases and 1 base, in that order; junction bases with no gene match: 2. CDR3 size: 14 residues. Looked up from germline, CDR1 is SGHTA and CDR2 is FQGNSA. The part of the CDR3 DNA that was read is TGTGCCAGCAGCTTCGGACAGGCGAACACTGAA. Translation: CASSFGQANTE. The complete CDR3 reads CASSFGQANTEAFF. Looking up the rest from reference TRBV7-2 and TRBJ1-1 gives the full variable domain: GAGVSQSPSNKVTEKGKDVELRCDPISGHTALYWYRQSLGQGLEFLIYFQGNSAPDKSGLPSDRFSAERTGGSVSTLTIQRTQQEDSAVYLCASSFGQANTEAFFGQGTRLTVV.

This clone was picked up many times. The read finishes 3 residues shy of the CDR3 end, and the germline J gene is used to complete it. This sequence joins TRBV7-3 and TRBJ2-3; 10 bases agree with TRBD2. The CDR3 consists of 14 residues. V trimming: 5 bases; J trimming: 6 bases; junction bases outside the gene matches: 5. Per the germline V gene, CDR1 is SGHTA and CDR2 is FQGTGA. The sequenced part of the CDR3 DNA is TGTGCCAGCAGCCCTAGCGGGGGAGGGGATACG. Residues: CASSPSGGGDT. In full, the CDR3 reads CASSPSGGGDTQYF.